Here is one TCR beta chain with its context. Antigen specificity is unknown. This sample stems from a study of T cell responses to AZD1222 COVID-19 vaccine. Study-level findings and limits: Reports indicate that nearly half of spike-specific TCRs are directed at unmutated variant regions. Donor demographics were predominantly white British with a female majority; clonal diversity may be underestimated. Only a handful of individuals given AZD1222 were seropositive at baseline.

Generated by immunoSEQ multiplex PCR, the TCRdb table keeps only in-frame clones and is missing some. The sample carries some 99,000 clones, roughly nine tenths recorded once. Unmatched junction bases numbered 11, after V lost 1 base and J lost 9 bases. CDR1 SEHNR and CDR2 FQNEAQ come from the germline V gene (reference sequence). The CDR3 covers 16 residues. The clonotype originates from an adult in good health. The specimen was peripheral blood, collected on day 0 of AZD1222 vaccination. This chain links TRBV7-9 with TRBJ2-1; TRBD1 matches 8 bases. CDR3 coding DNA: TGTGCCAGCAGCTTAGACGGCAGGGGGCGAGTAAGTGAGCAGTTCTTC. Protein: CASSLDGRGRVSEQFF. Full variable domain (outside the CDR3, taken from reference TRBV7-9 and TRBJ2-1): DTGVSQNPRHKITKRGQNVTFRCDPISEHNRLYWYRQTLGQGPEFLTYFQNEAQLEKSRLLSDRFSAERPKGSFSTLEIQRTEQGDSAMYLCASSLDGRGRVSEQFFGPGTRLTVL.